This T cell receptor beta chain was found in a study of CD8 T cells in ankylosing spondylitis. Findings of the study overall: Matched ankylosing spondylitis synovial fluid reportedly showed significant enrichment of disease-linked clones.

About this clonotype: Its specificity is not known.

Molecular-barcoded quantitative 5'-RACE produced these TCR beta libraries. TCRdb used MiXCR to reprocess the 5' RACE reads, holding one entry per CDR3 protein. The sample holds about 320,000 distinct CDR3 sequences, approximately 10% seen once. Trimming stripped 2 bases from V and 3 bases from J, with 6 bases between. CDR1 is SGHRS and CDR2 is YFSETQ in the germline V gene. This CDR3 is 13 amino acids long. This chain uses TRBV5-1 with TRBJ2-1; the D is unclear. The source of this sequence is a female donor with ankylosing spondylitis or in good health (not recorded which). Sequenced sample: blood, either unsorted or a sorted T cell fraction (not recorded which). CDR3 region: CASSFGCYNEQFF. Here the CDR3 DNA reads TGCGCCAGCAGCTTCGGTTGCTACAATGAGCAGTTCTTC.